The 3 T cell receptor beta chains reported below all come from one sample, sequenced in a study of spatial heterogeneity in lung cancer. The time point here: sample taken at primary tumor resection. MiXCR, applied by TCRdb to the 5' RACE reads, yields one record per CDR3 protein. Of a few thousand distinct CDR3 sequences listed, less than 3% were seen once; the top ten hold roughly 24%. The sequenced sample was normal lung tissue next to the tumor, obtained at surgery. The receptors originated from a male donor with early-stage non-small cell lung cancer.

This clonotype appeared many times. J is TRBJ2-1 and V is TRBV20-1, with D unclear. CDR1 is DFQATT and CDR2 is SNEGSKA in the germline V gene (reference sequence). Trimming stripped 3 bases from V and 1 base from J, with 10 bases between. This CDR3 spans 14 amino acids. For the CDR3, the DNA is TGCAGTGCTAGGGATTTCGTATCCTACAATGAGCAGTTCTTC. This translates into CSARDFVSYNEQFF.

This clonotype appeared many times. J is TRBJ1-2 and V is TRBV6-5, with 7 positions matching TRBD1. CDR3 length: 12 residues. V lost 5 bases and J lost 9; bases outside the gene matches: 6. Germline loops: CDR1 MNHEY, CDR2 SVGAGI. In DNA form, the CDR3 reads TGTGCCAGCAGTCTACAGGGGATCAGCTACACCTTC. It translates to CASSLQGISYTF.

The chain links TRBV2 to TRBJ2-7; the D is unclear. Trimming left V 2 bases short and J 3 bases short, with 11 bases between. The CDR3 is 14 amino acids. Germline values: CDR1 SNHLY, CDR2 FYNNEI. This chain's CDR3 is CASSEIHGDYEQYV. CDR3 nucleotides: TGTGCCAGCAGTGAAATCCATGGGGACTACGAGCAGTACGTC.